This T cell receptor (beta chain) was retrieved from a study of blood T cell repertoires in COVID-19. For the study at large: Sites in the United States, Italy and Spain provided acute and convalescent COVID-19 samples. PBMCs, B-cell-depleted T cells, or T cells were the source of the cDNA or gDNA that made up the material.

Germline CDR1 and CDR2: LNHDA and SQIVND (reference sequence). There are 14 residues in the CDR3. Trimming removed 6 bases from V and 1 base from J; junction bases left unmatched: 5. In the authors' methods: Amplification of reference gene primers was used by the study to estimate nucleated cell counts. Sequencing used immunoSEQ multiplex PCR; TCRdb keeps in-frame clones, though not all of them. The DNA was the basis for D and trimming; V, J and clone size are from that table. The sample consists of roughly 250,000 clones, about 80% of them appearing once. V gene TRBV19 combines with J gene TRBJ1-1, with 7 bases matching TRBD1. Sequencing used peripheral blood. The clonotype was recovered from an elderly woman with active or convalescent COVID-19. This chain's CDR3 is CASRQTGENTEAFF. In DNA form, the CDR3 reads TGTGCCAGTAGGCAAACAGGGGAGAACACTGAAGCTTTCTTT.